This T cell receptor (beta chain) originates from a study of T cell repertoires in cytomegalovirus infection. Study information: As its CMV epitopes, the study selected recently identified HLA-C-restricted and well-studied HLA-B-restricted targets.

This clonotype has a handful of counts. Its antigen is as yet unknown. TCRdb reprocessed the reads via MiXCR and lists one record per CDR3 protein. The sample yields 750,000 to 950,000 distinct CDR3 sequences, under 35% seen once. Study-level results: Carriers of CMV plus the relevant HLA were identified by cumulative public TCR beta family frequency.

J lost 3 bases, V lost 5 bases, and 11 bases had no gene match. The CDR3 sequence is 18 residues long. Per germline, CDR1 MNHEY and CDR2 SMNVEV (reference sequence). The clonotype comes from a human donor in good health (CMV status not recorded). Some clones in this sample may be carry-over from other donors' samples. Material: cultured CD8+ T cells from PBMCs, obtained from culture after CMV antigen stimulation. The chain has TRBV27 and TRBJ2-1, with TRBD2 matching 12 bases. In DNA, the CDR3 is TGTGCCAGCAGTCCGCAAAGCCTAGCGGGGGGGCTCTACAATGAGCAGTTCTTC. This translates into CASSPQSLAGGLYNEQFF.